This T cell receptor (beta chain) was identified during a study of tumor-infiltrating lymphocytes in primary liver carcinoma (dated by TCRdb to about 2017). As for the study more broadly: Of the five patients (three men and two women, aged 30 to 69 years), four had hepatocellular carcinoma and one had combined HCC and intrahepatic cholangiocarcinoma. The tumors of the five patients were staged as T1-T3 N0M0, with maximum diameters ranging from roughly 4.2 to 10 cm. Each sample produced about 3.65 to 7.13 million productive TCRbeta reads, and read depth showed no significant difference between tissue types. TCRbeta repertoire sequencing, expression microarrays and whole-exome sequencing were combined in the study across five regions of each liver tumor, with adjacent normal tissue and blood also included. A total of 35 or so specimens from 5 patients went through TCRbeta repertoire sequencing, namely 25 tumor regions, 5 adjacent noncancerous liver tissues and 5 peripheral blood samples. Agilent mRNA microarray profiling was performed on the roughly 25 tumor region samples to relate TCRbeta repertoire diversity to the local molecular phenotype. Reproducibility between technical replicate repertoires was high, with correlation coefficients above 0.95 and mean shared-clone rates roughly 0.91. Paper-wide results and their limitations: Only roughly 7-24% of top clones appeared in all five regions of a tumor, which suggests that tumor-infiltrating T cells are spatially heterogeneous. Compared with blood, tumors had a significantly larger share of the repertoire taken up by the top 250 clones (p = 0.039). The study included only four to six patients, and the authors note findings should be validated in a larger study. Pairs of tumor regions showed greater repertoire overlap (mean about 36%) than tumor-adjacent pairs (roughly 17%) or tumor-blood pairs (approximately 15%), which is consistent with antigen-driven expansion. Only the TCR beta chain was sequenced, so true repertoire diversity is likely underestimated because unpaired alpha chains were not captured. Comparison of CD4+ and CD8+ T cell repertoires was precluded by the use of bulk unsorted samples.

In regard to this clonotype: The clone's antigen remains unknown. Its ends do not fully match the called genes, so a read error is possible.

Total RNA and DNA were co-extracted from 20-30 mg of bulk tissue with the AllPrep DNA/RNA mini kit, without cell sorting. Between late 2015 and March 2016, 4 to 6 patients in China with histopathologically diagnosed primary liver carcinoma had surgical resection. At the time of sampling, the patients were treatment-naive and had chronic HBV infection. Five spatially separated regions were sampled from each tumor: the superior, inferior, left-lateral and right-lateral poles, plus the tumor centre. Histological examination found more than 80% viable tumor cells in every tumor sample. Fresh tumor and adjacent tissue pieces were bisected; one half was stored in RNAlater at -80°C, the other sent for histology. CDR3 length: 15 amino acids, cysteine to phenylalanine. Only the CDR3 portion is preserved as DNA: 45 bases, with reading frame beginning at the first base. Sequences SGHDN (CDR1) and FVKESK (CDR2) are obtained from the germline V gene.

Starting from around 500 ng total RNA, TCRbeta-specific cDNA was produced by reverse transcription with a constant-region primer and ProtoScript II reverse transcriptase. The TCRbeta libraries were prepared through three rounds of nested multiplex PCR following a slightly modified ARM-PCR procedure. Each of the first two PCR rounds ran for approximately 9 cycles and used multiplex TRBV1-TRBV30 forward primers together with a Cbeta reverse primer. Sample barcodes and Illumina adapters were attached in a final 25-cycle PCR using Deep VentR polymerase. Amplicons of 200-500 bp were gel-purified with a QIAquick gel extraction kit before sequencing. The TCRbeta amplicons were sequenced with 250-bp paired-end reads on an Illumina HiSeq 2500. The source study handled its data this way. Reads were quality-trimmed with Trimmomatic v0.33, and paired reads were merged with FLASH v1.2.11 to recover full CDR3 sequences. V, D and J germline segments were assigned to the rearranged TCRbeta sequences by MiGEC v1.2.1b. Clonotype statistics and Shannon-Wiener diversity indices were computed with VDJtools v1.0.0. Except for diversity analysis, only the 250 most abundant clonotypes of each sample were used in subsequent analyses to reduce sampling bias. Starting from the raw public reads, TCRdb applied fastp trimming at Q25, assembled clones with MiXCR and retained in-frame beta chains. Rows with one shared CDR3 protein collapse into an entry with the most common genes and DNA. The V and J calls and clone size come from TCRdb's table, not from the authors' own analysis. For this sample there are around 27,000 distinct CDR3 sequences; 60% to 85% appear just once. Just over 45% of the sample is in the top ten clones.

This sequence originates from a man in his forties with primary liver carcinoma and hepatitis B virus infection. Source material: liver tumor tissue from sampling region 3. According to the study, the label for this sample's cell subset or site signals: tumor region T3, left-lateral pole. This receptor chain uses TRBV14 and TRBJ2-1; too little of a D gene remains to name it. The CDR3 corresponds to CASGQFLAGNNEQFF. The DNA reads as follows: TGTGCCAGCGGCCAGTTCCTTGCAGGAAACAATGAGCAGTTCTTC.